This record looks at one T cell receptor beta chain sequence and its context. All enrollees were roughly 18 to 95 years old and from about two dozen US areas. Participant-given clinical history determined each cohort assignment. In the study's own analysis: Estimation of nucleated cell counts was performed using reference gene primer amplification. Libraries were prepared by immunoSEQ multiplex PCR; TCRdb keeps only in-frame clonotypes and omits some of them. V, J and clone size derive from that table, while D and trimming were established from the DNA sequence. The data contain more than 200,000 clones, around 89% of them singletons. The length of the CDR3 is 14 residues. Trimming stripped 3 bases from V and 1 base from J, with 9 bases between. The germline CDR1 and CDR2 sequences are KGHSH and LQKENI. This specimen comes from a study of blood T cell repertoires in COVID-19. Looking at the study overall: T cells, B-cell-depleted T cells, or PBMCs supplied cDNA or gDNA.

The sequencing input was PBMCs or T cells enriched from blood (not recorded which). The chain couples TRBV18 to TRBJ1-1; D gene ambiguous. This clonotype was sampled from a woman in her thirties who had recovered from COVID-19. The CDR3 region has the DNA TGTGCCAGCTCACCGTTGGCGGAGAACACTGAAGCTTTCTTT. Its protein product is CASSPLAENTEAFF.